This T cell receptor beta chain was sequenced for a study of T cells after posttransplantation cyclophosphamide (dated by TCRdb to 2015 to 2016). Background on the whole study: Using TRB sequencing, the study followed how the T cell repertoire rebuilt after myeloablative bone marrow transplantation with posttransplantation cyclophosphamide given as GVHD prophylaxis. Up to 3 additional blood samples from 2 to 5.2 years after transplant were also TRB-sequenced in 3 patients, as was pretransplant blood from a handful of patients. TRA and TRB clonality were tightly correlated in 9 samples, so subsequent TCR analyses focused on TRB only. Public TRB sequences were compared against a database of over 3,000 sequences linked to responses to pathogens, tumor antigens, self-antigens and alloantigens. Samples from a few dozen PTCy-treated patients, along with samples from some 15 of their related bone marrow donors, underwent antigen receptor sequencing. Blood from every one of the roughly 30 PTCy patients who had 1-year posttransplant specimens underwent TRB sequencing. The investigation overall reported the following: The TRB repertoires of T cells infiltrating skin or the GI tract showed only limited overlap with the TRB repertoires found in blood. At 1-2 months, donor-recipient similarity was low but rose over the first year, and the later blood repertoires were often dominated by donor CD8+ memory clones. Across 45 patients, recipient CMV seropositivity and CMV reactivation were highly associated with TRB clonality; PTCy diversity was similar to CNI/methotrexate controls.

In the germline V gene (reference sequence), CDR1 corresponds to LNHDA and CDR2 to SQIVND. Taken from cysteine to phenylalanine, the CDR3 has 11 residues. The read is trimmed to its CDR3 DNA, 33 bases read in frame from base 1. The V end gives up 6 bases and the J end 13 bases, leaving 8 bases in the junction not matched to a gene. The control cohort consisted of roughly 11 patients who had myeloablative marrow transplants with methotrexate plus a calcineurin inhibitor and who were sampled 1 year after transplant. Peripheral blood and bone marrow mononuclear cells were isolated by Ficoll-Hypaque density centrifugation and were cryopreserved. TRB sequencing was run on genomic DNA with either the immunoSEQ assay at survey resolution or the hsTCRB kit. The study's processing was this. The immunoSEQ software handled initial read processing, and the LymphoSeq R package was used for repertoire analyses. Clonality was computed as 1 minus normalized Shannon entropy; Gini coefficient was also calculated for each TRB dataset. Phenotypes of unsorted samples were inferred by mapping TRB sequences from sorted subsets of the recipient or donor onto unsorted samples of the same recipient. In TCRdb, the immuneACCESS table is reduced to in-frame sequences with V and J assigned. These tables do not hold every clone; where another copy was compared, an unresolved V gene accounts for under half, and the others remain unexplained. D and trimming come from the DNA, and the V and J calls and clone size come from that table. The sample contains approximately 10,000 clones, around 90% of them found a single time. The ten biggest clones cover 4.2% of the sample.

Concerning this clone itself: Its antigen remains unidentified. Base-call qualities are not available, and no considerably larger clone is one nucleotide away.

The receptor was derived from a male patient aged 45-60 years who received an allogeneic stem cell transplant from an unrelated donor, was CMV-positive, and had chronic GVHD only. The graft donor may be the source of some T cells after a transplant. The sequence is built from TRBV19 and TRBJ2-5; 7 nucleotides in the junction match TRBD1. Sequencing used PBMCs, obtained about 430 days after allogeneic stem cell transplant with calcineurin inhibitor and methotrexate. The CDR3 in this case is CASSQGDNSYF. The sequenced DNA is TGTGCCAGTAGCCAGGGGGACAACTCGTACTTC.